The present entry profiles one T cell receptor (beta chain) with its context. Profiled with immunoSEQ multiplex PCR; TCRdb holds only in-frame clones, not every one. The sample shows more than 200,000 clones, around 84% of them seen only once. These data originate in a study of blood T cell repertoires in COVID-19. Cohort 3 donors counted as recovered after two negative PCRs, clearance, or resolved symptoms. Sequences were obtained from PBMCs or T cells enriched from blood (not recorded which). The sequence derives from a middle-aged man who had recovered from COVID-19.

CDR3 protein: CASRVDRGGADTQYF. CDR3 DNA sequence: TGTGCCAGCAGGGTGGACAGGGGTGGAGCAGATACGCAGTATTTT. V and J are TRBV5-5 and TRBJ2-3, with TRBD1 matching 9 bases. The ends lost 5 bases at V and 4 bases at J; junction bases unmatched: 8. Germline V gene lookup returns CDR1 SGHKS and CDR2 YYEKEE (reference sequence). This CDR3 is built from 15 residues.